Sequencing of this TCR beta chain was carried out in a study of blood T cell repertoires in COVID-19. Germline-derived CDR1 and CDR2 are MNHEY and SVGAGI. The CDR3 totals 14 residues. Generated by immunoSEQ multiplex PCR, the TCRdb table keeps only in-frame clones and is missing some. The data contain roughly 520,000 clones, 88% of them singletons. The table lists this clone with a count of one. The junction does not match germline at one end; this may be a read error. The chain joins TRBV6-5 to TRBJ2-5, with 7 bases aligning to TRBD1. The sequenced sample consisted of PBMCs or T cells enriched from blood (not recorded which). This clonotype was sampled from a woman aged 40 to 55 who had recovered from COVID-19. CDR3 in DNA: TGTGCCAGCAGTACTCCCCAACGGCACGGGACAGAGGACTTC. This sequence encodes CASSTPQRHGTEDF.